A single sample gave rise to the 8 T cell receptor beta chains below, sequenced in a study of blood T cell repertoires in COVID-19. Generated by immunoSEQ multiplex PCR, the TCRdb table keeps only in-frame clones and is missing some. Among around 310,000 clones, about 91% were seen once, and the ten largest hold 9.5% to 15%. Source material: peripheral blood. The receptors shown here come from a woman in her sixties or seventies with acute or convalescent COVID-19.

V usage is TRBV6-1 and J usage is TRBJ2-3; D remains ambiguous. Germline V gene sequence: CDR1 MNHNS, CDR2 SASEGT. Trimming took 3 bases from V and 0 from J, leaving 7 bases between them. There are 14 residues in the CDR3. CDR3 nucleotides: TGTGCCAGCAGTGATTCCGGGAGCACAGATACGCAGTATTTT. Translated: CASSDSGSTDTQYF.

The gene calls are TRBV5-1 and TRBJ2-7; perhaps TRBD1 as D (5 bases). The CDR3 has 12 amino acids. Germline-derived CDR1 and CDR2 are SGHRS and YFSETQ. V shed 3 bases and J shed 5 bases, with 9 bases lying between them. The CDR3 coding sequence is TGCGCCAGCAGCTGGGGCGAGAACGAGCAGTACTTC. Amino acid sequence: CASSWGENEQYF.

The count of this clone is one. The chain couples TRBV6-2 or TRBV6-3 to TRBJ1-2; 9 bases are a match to TRBD1. Germline trimming cut 6 bases from V and 5 bases from J; bases unmatched to any gene: 16. The CDR3 loop spans 17 amino acids. The germline V gene has CDR1 MNHEY and CDR2 SVGEGT. CDR3 DNA sequence: TGTGCCAGCAGGCCTCCGGGACAGGGCACCTCACTGTATGGCTACACCTTC. This encodes CASRPPGQGTSLYGYTF.

The chain is built from TRBV10-3 and TRBJ1-1, with 8 bases matching TRBD1. CDR3 length: 14 amino acids. V shed 9 bases, J shed 1 base, and the junction held 7 bases outside the gene matches. Germline V lookup: CDR1 ENHRY, CDR2 SYGVKD. The CDR3 here is CAISPDRANTEAFF. The CDR3, as DNA: TGTGCCATTTCCCCGGACAGGGCGAACACTGAAGCTTTCTTT.

As concerns this clone: Since a much larger clone is just one base distant, this may be a read error. The chain has TRBV7-8 and TRBJ1-1; D is undetermined. Per the germline V gene, CDR1 is SGHVS and CDR2 is FQNEAQ. Trimming removed 1 base from V and 1 base from J, with 4 bases in between. This CDR3 is 13 amino acids long. CDR3 nucleotide sequence: TGTGCCAGCAGCTTAGGCGCGAACACTGAAGCTTTCTTT. It encodes CASSLGANTEAFF.

V usage is TRBV7-6 and J usage is TRBJ1-1; D is uncertain. The CDR3 runs to 15 residues. Trimming took off 3 bases at V and 2 bases at J, with 13 bases between the two ends. CDR1 is SGHVS, CDR2 FNYEAQ, per germline. The CDR3 region is CASSLEGGINTEAFF. The CDR3 DNA sequence: TGTGCCAGCAGCTTGGAGGGAGGGATTAACACTGAAGCTTTCTTT.

The chain couples TRBV3-1 (or the pseudogene TRBV3-2) to TRBJ1-5; TRBD1 aligns across 9 bases. The V and J ends lost 2 bases and 7 bases, in that order; junction bases with no gene match: 6. The CDR3 covers 15 residues. Germline CDR1 reads LGHDT; CDR2 reads YNNKEL (reference sequence). This chain's CDR3 is CASSQNLGQGQPQHF. The DNA of the CDR3 is TGTGCCAGCAGCCAAAACCTGGGACAGGGCCAGCCCCAGCATTTT.

This chain's CDR3 is CASNYPPSGANVLTF. The CDR3 bases are TGTGCCAGCAACTACCCGCCCTCTGGGGCCAACGTCCTGACTTTC. This sequence joins TRBV7-9 and TRBJ2-6; D is ambiguous. CDR1 SEHNR and CDR2 FQNEAQ come from the germline V gene (reference sequence). The CDR3 extends over 15 amino acids. V was clipped by 7 bases and J by 0 bases, with 10 bases between them.